A selection of T cell receptor beta chains follows, all from one sample in a study of T cell responses to AZD1222 COVID-19 vaccine. Using immunoSEQ multiplex PCR, the repertoire was profiled, and TCRdb retains in-frame clones only, with some absent. In the table there are more than 250,000 clones, more than 80% of which are singletons. The starting material was peripheral blood, obtained on day 0 of AZD1222 vaccination. The source of these receptors is an adult in good health. Each CDR3 is given with its conserved first and last residue. Fields, in order: clone size, J gene, D gene, V gene, CDR3 DNA, CDR3 protein. D genes are given only for firm matches. The size entry is marked missing in some rows and otherwise reads once, few, many or a size class.

clone_size: .
j_call: TRBJ1-5
d_call: .
v_call: TRBV7-9
cdr3_nt: TGTGCCAGCAGCTTAGCGCAGAACAATCAGCCCCAGCATTTT
cdr3_aa: CASSLAQNNQPQHF

clone_size: .
j_call: TRBJ1-5
d_call: .
v_call: TRBV11-2
cdr3_nt: TGTGCCAGCAGCTTTCGTTCGAGAAATAGCAATCAGCCCCAGCATTTT
cdr3_aa: CASSFRSRNSNQPQHF

clone_size: .
j_call: TRBJ1-3
d_call: .
v_call: TRBV7-6
cdr3_nt: TGTGCCAGCAGCTTGGCGGGAAGCCTAGGAAACACCATATATTTT
cdr3_aa: CASSLAGSLGNTIYF

clone_size: .
j_call: TRBJ1-2
d_call: .
v_call: TRBV5-6
cdr3_nt: TGTGCCAGCAGCTCTTCAGGGGCTGGCTACACCTTC
cdr3_aa: CASSSSGAGYTF

clone_size: .
j_call: TRBJ2-3
d_call: .
v_call: TRBV11-3
cdr3_nt: TGTGCCAGCAGCTTAGCTGCCACAGATACGCAGTATTTT
cdr3_aa: CASSLAATDTQYF

clone_size: .
j_call: TRBJ2-7
d_call: TRBD1
v_call: TRBV7-9
cdr3_nt: TGTGCCAGCAGCGCCGGGACAGTGGGGTACGAGCAGTACTTC
cdr3_aa: CASSAGTVGYEQYF

clone_size: .
j_call: TRBJ1-1
d_call: .
v_call: TRBV6-1
cdr3_nt: TGTGCCAGCAGTGAACCCGACAGGGAAGCTTTCTTT
cdr3_aa: CASSEPDREAFF

clone_size: .
j_call: TRBJ2-3
d_call: TRBD2
v_call: TRBV24-1
cdr3_nt: TGTGCCACCGGGACTAGACAAAGCACAGATACGCAGTATTTT
cdr3_aa: CATGTRQSTDTQYF

clone_size: .
j_call: TRBJ1-2
d_call: .
v_call: TRBV28
cdr3_nt: TGTGCCAGCAGTTTATACGGTACCTATGGCTACACCTTC
cdr3_aa: CASSLYGTYGYTF

clone_size: .
j_call: TRBJ2-1
d_call: TRBD1
v_call: TRBV2
cdr3_nt: TGTGCCACGGACAGGAACTACAATGAGCAGTTCTTC
cdr3_aa: CATDRNYNEQFF

clone_size: .
j_call: TRBJ1-2
d_call: TRBD1
v_call: TRBV7-6
cdr3_nt: TGTGCCAGCAGCGAAGGGACAGGGCTTAGGGGCTACACCTTC
cdr3_aa: CASSEGTGLRGYTF

clone_size: once
j_call: TRBJ2-7
d_call: TRBD2
v_call: TRBV3-1/TRBV3-2
cdr3_nt: TGTGCCAGCAGCCATGCTGGGACTAGCGGGGGCCAACCTTCCTACGAGCAGTACTTC
cdr3_aa: CASSHAGTSGGQPSYEQYF

clone_size: .
j_call: TRBJ1-5
d_call: TRBD1
v_call: TRBV28
cdr3_nt: TGTGCCAGCAGCCTAACAGGGGAGAGGGGTCAGCCCCAGCATTTT
cdr3_aa: CASSLTGERGQPQHF